The clone carrying this T cell receptor (beta chain) was seen only a few times. Its antigen is undetermined. PCR amplification relied on 60 Vbeta primers (plus 13 Jbeta primers). Using immunoSEQ multiplex PCR, the repertoire was profiled, and TCRdb retains in-frame clones only, with some absent. The sample lists over 150,000 clones, 70% to 75% occurring once. The data were taken from a study of cytomegalovirus exposure and HLA in healthy donors. Trimming cost V 4 bases and J 0 bases, with 7 bases left between them. The CDR3 is made up of 14 amino acids. The germline V gene has CDR1 SNHLY and CDR2 FYNNEI. Study results and caveats: Indistinguishable V segments such as TRBV6-2 and TRBV6-3 were excluded. As immune exposure information, only CMV serostatus was available.

The rearrangement joins TRBV2 to TRBJ1-3; D might be TRBD1 (5 bases). The sample was PBMCs. The sequence was collected from a male donor in good health and CMV-seronegative. The CDR3 DNA is TGTGCCAGCAGTGTGGGGGGCTCTGGAAACACCATATATTTT. Amino acid sequence: CASSVGGSGNTIYF.